This T cell receptor (beta chain) was captured by sequencing in a study of shared clonotypes between healthy human individuals (TCRdb year 2020). As for the study more broadly: Three men and a couple of women, aged 18 to 49 years, made up the cohort. For each donor, three plates each were used for CD4 naive and CD4 memory, two plates were used for CD8 naive, and one plate was used for CD8 memory. The study deeply sequenced blood TCR repertoires of about 5 healthy adults to estimate repertoire size and the extent of clonotype sharing between individuals. Different laboratories and diverse techniques were used to prepare libraries and sequence TCR repertoires, to increase sequencing depth and limit assay-specific biases. Per donor, leukapheresis produced somewhere between about 0.94 and 9.5 billion PBMCs. Overall study results and their limits: Sampling was restricted to blood, and TCR repertoires in tissue are likely to differ from TCR repertoires in blood. When a handful of donors were compared, the shared fraction of clonotypes was around 5% for naive CD4, 3.5% for naive CD8, 2.3% for memory CD4, and approximately 0.4% for memory CD8. The small number of donors limited the genetic and exposure-history diversity represented. Compared with non-shared clonotypes, clonotypes shared by all four sorted-subset donors had higher generation probabilities. Even with the large sequencing depth, rarefaction of the sorted-subset datasets indicated that sequencing was incomplete. Pairwise subsampling indicated that sequencing depth was expected to affect the degree of clonotype sharing among donors. Estimated clonotype richness was generally larger for naive than for memory subsets.

Using the deep immunoSEQ assay, TCR CDR3 regions were amplified from genomic DNA by multiplex PCR. For each cell subset, the extracted genomic DNA was distributed evenly across all wells of several immunoSEQ 96-well plates, and each plate served as one replicate. For sorted subsets, around 200 ng genomic DNA, equal to 30,000 or so T cell genomes, was loaded into each replicate PCR. Purified libraries were quantified with a Qubit 3.0 fluorometer, sized on a Bioanalyzer 2100, and re-quantified with the KAPA Library Quantification kit. A separate single-read 150-cycle Illumina NextSeq 550 flow cell was used to sequence each immunoSEQ 96-well plate. From the authors' description of their analysis: The immunoSEQ output contained only junctional sequences without quality scores, so filtering could not match that applied to full-length reads. To assign V/J genes and CDR3, sequences were annotated using PyIR, a Python wrapper for IgBLAST v1.9, with IMGT germline references. Reads were removed for weak V/J assignments (E-value above 1e-6), missing CDR3, stop codons, out-of-frame junctions, or ambiguous translated residues. V3J clonotypes were defined by identical inferred V gene, J gene, and CDR3 amino acid sequence. Percentage overlap between repertoires was computed as shared unique clonotypes divided by the size of the smaller repertoire. RTK rarefaction, the Chao1 estimator, and Recon v2.1 estimates of unobserved clonotypes were used to assess repertoire richness. Generation probabilities were computed with OLGA for all TCRbeta clonotypes obtained by the gDNA method from a few donors. In its TCRdb copy, this immuneACCESS table keeps in-frame sequences only and misses some clones. Where compared with another copy, unresolved V genes explain less than half of these, and the others have no known cause. V, J and clone size derive from that table, while D and trimming were established from the DNA sequence. This sample lists around 1.5 million clones; around 98% were detected once. The ten largest clones represent less than 0.55% of the sample.

On this clone: Its antigen specificity is not known. No per-base quality is available; no much larger clone lies one base away.

The donors were healthy, HIV-negative adults who had no recently reported acute infections or vaccinations. Every donor was a Caucasian adult living in Nashville, Tennessee, USA. CD4+ T cells were enriched through magnetic negative selection, after which naive cells were positively selected on CD45RA and the remaining negative fraction served as the memory subset. Blood was collected by leukapheresis, and PBMCs were isolated by Ficoll-Histopaque density gradient centrifugation and then cryopreserved in liquid nitrogen vapor phase. Analytical flow cytometry was used to check the purity and quantity of every magnetically sorted T cell population. Genomic DNA was isolated from each sorted fraction and quantified by UV absorbance on a Nanodrop 2000c. This sequence was found in a man aged 25 to 45 in good health. Sequenced: naive CD4+ T cells sorted from blood. In light of the paper, this sample's cell subset or site label describes: CD45RA+ positively selected.

The CDR3 in this case is CASRRGQETSYGYTF. The nucleotide sequence reads TGTGCCAGCAGGAGAGGACAGGAGACTTCCTATGGCTACACCTTC. Recombination linked TRBV9 to TRBJ1-2; 7 central bases correspond to TRBD1. From cysteine to phenylalanine, the CDR3 is 15 amino acids long. Only the CDR3 part of the read is kept: 45 bases, read in frame from the first base. The germline V gene supplies CDR1 SGDLS and CDR2 YYNGEE. At the junction V is shortened by 5 bases and J by 4 bases; bases outside the gene matches: 11.